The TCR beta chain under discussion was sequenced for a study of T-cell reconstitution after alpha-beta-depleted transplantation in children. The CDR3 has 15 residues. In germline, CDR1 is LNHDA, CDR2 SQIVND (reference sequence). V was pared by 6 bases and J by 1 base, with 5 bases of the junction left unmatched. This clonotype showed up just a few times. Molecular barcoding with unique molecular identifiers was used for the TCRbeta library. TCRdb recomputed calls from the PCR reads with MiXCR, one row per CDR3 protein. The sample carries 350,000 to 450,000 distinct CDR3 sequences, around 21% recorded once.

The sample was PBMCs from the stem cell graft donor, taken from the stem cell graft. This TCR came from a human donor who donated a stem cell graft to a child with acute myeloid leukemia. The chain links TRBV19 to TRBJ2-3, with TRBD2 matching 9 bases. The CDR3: CASRLAGAGTDTQYF. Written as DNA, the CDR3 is TGTGCCAGTAGGTTAGCGGGAGCCGGCACAGATACGCAGTATTTT.